These 21 T cell receptor beta chains originate from one sample sequenced in a study of shared clonotypes between healthy human individuals. The method was immunoSEQ multiplex PCR; TCRdb's version includes in-frame clones alone and lacks a portion of them. The sample lists some 490,000 clones; 81% were seen once. What was sequenced was PBMCs. The receptor source for this set is a woman aged 40 to 50 in good health. Some clones in this sample may be carry-over from other donors' samples.

V usage is TRBV10-3 and J usage is TRBJ2-7; 10 bases are a match to TRBD2. CDR1 and CDR2 from the germline V gene are ENHRY and SYGVKD. Trimming at V came to 7 bases and at J to 5 bases, leaving 5 bases not matched to a gene. The CDR3 has 13 residues. CDR3 amino acids: CAIKREGLHEQYF. The CDR3, as DNA: TGTGCCATCAAGCGGGAGGGCCTCCACGAGCAGTACTTC.

The rearrangement uses TRBV7-3 and TRBJ1-1; the match to TRBD1 covers 7 bases. The CDR3 extends over 13 amino acids. Germline-derived CDR1 and CDR2 are SGHTA and FQGTGA. V lost 1 base, J lost 11 bases, and 7 bases stayed unmatched. CDR3 region: CASSLRAGGVAFF. The CDR3 bases are TGTGCCAGCAGCTTAAGGGCAGGGGGAGTCGCTTTCTTT.

The rearrangement joins TRBV7-9 to TRBJ2-1; TRBD2 might be the D (5 bases). The CDR3 sequence is 16 residues long. The V end was cut by 5 bases, the J end by 3 bases, with 17 bases between. Germline V CDR1 and CDR2: SEHNR, FQNEAQ (reference sequence). The CDR3 DNA is TGTGCCAGCAGCCCCCCGGTCCGGGAAGACTACAATGAGCAGTTCTTC. This sequence encodes CASSPPVREDYNEQFF.

This clone appeared a single time. The CDR3 region has the DNA TGTGCCAGCAGCTTAGATGGTGTCGGGCGGGGAACTAATGAAAAACTGTTTTTT. As protein: CASSLDGVGRGTNEKLFF. The V call is TRBV11-2, the J call TRBJ1-4; the D is unclear. Germline lookup yields CDR1 SGHAT and CDR2 FQNNGV. The V end lost 0 bases, the J end lost 1 base, and 15 bases lay between the germline ends. CDR3 size: 18 residues.

J is TRBJ2-5 and V is TRBV4-2; D is perhaps TRBD1 (6 bases). The CDR3 sequence is 15 residues long. Germline-derived CDR1 and CDR2 are LGHNA and YNFKEQ. V was pared by 4 bases and J by 2 bases, with 14 bases between. The CDR3: CASSLNLGGQETQYF. In DNA form, the CDR3 reads TGTGCCAGCAGCCTAAACTTAGGGGGACAAGAGACCCAGTACTTC.

This rearrangement joins TRBV7-3 to TRBJ2-2; D is unresolved. This CDR3 is 15 amino acids long. The V gene lost 0 bases and the J gene lost 4 bases, with 9 bases spanning the gap. Germline lookup yields CDR1 SGHTA and CDR2 FQGTGA. CDR3 amino acids: CASSLTSSPTGELFF. The DNA for the CDR3 is TGTGCCAGCAGCTTAACCTCAAGCCCCACCGGGGAGCTGTTTTTT.

The J gene is TRBJ2-7, the V gene TRBV7-2; 8 nucleotides align to TRBD2. The CDR3 contains 15 residues. Germline CDR1 reads SGHTA; CDR2 reads FQGNSA. The ends lost 3 bases at V and 2 bases at J; junction bases unmatched: 6. CDR3 DNA sequence: TGTGCCAGCAGCTTGGTGACTAGCGCCGCCTACGAGCAGTACTTC. It is translated as CASSLVTSAAYEQYF.

The rearrangement joins TRBV27 to TRBJ2-5, with D hard to call. The CDR3 covers 12 residues. Germline assignment: CDR1 MNHEY and CDR2 SMNVEV (reference sequence). The V and J ends lost 6 bases and 4 bases respectively, with 9 bases between them. The DNA for the CDR3 is TGTGCCAGCAGAGGGCCGGGAGAGACCCAGTACTTC. Protein product: CASRGPGETQYF.

A remark on this clone: The likely explanation is a read error, given a far larger clone one base away. The chain has TRBV9 and TRBJ1-2; D gene unclear. Germline CDR1 is SGDLS and CDR2 is YYNGEE. The CDR3 is 15 amino acids. V lost 0 bases to trimming and J lost 2 bases, with 11 bases between them. Written as DNA, the CDR3 is TGTGCCAGCAGCGTAGGTCCGGGATACAACTATGGCTACACCTTC. This encodes CASSVGPGYNYGYTF.

CDR3 nucleotide sequence: TGCAGCGTGAGGGACAGGTATGGCTACACCTTC. Its translation: CSVRDRYGYTF. V and J are TRBV20-1 and TRBJ1-2; 8 positions agree with TRBD1. This CDR3 spans 11 amino acids. Per germline, CDR1 DFQATT and CDR2 SNEGSKA (reference sequence).

This clone occurred once. The likely explanation is a read error, given a far larger clone one base away. The chain joins TRBV7-9 to TRBJ2-7; 8 nucleotides match TRBD1. CDR1 is SEHNR and CDR2 is FQNEAQ in the germline V gene (reference sequence). The CDR3 consists of 14 residues. The CDR3 nucleotides read TGTGCCGGCAGCAAAAGGACAGGGTCCTACGAGCAGTACTTC. It yields the protein CAGSKRTGSYEQYF.

As regards this clone: A single base is all that separates this from a far larger clone, so a read error is likely. The V gene is TRBV14, the J gene TRBJ2-5; D is uncertain. The V end lost 4 bases, the J end lost 5 bases, and 11 bases lay between the germline ends. Germline CDR1 is SGHDN and CDR2 is FVKESK. This CDR3 region has 13 residues. CDR3 in DNA: TGTGCCAGCAGCCCTCACGGAGTGGAGACCCAGTACTTC. It encodes CASSPHGVETQYF.

The V and J genes are TRBV4-1 and TRBJ2-3, with D perhaps TRBD1 (6 bases). This CDR3 comprises 15 residues. Germline V gene data show CDR1 as MGHRA and CDR2 as YSYEKL. V lost 0 bases to trimming and J lost 4 bases, with 11 bases between them. The CDR3 nucleotides are TGCGCCAGCAGCCAAGACAGGGGTTTCGCAGATACGCAGTATTTT. Amino acids: CASSQDRGFADTQYF.

The chain joins TRBV2 to TRBJ1-3, with D hard to call. The CDR3 totals 14 residues. Germline CDR1 SNHLY, CDR2 FYNNEI. Trimming removed 6 bases at V and 0 bases at J, with 9 bases between. As DNA, the CDR3 is TGTGCCAGCAGGCCAGGCTTCTCTGGAAACACCATATATTTT. As protein: CASRPGFSGNTIYF.

The V gene is TRBV28, the J gene TRBJ1-4; D is possibly TRBD1 (5 bases). The germline gives CDR1 MDHEN, CDR2 SYDVKM. V was cut by 4 bases and J by 8 bases, with 11 bases left in between. The CDR3 consists of 13 residues. This chain's CDR3 is CASSWGILEKLFF. The CDR3 region has the DNA TGTGCCAGCAGTTGGGGCATTCTAGAAAAACTGTTTTTT.

About this clone: A far more abundant clone sits one base away, making this likely a read error. This is likely a read error, given that the CDR3 carries no conserved phenylalanine or tryptophan at its end. Other DNA sequences in the same sample also yield this CDR3. The chain carries TRBV11-2 and TRBJ2-7; 7 nucleotides line up with TRBD1. The trim removed 5 bases at V and 3 bases at J, leaving 10 bases unmatched. The CDR3 runs to 15 residues. Germline-derived CDR1 and CDR2 are SGHAT and FQNNGV. Here the CDR3 reads CASSDRTGGFYEQYL. CDR3 DNA sequence: TGTGCCAGCAGCGATCGGACAGGAGGTTTCTACGAGCAGTACTTA.

In DNA, the CDR3 is TGCGCCAGCAGCCAAGGACGCTTATCCTACGAGCAGTACTTC. This sequence encodes CASSQGRLSYEQYF. The chain links TRBV4-3 to TRBJ2-7; no clear D. The ends were cut back, 1 base at V and 1 base at J, with 8 bases in the middle. The CDR3 contains 14 residues. Germline V CDR1 and CDR2: LGHNA, YSLEER.

The J gene is TRBJ2-2, the V gene TRBV4-2, with D possibly TRBD1 on 5 matching bases. The CDR3 consists of 16 residues. CDR1 LGHNA and CDR2 YNFKEQ come from the germline V gene. Trimming took 0 bases from V and 6 from J, leaving 14 bases between them. CDR3 in amino acids: CASSQDRATRAGELFF. CDR3 sequence (DNA): TGTGCCAGCAGCCAAGATAGGGCTACCAGGGCCGGGGAGCTGTTTTTT.

This clone was seen only a few times. The chain employs TRBV5-1 and TRBJ2-5; D may be TRBD2 (6 bases). Germline values: CDR1 SGHRS, CDR2 YFSETQ. Trimming stripped 4 bases from V and 2 bases from J, with 12 bases between. The CDR3 is made up of 14 amino acids. The CDR3 DNA follows: TGCGCCAGCAGCCCCGGGGAGGTTCAAGAGACCCAGTACTTC. This sequence encodes CASSPGEVQETQYF.

Comments on this clone: This likely reflects a read error, since a far larger clone is one base away. This chain connects TRBV4-1 to TRBJ1-5; tentative D call: TRBD1 (5 bases). The CDR3 consists of 16 residues. Germline V gives CDR1 MGHRA, CDR2 YSYEKL. Here the CDR3 reads CASSQDLIQDNQPQHF. The DNA for the CDR3 is TGTGCCAGCAGCCAAGATCTGATACAGGACAATCAGCCCCAGCATTTT.

The chain combines TRBV28 with TRBJ1-3; 9 bases line up with TRBD1. V was clipped by 5 bases and J by 2 bases; unmatched bases: 4. The CDR3 covers 15 residues. Germline V gene data show CDR1 as MDHEN and CDR2 as SYDVKM. CDR3 sequence: CASSRDRATGNTIYF. In DNA form, the CDR3 reads TGTGCCAGCAGTAGGGACAGGGCGACTGGAAACACCATATATTTT.